Presented here are 27 T cell receptor beta chains from one specimen sequenced in a study of blood T cell repertoires in COVID-19 (dated by TCRdb to about 2020). Libraries were constructed by the immunoSEQ multiplex PCR assay. The table comes from immuneACCESS by way of TCRdb, which keeps in-frame sequences with V and J called. Part of the clones is missing from these tables; in studies checked, under half for an unresolved V gene and the rest for unknown reasons. For this sample the table gives more than 95,000 clones, of which over 75% were detected only once. The ten largest make up around 27% of the sample. Input material: peripheral blood. These receptors were taken from a woman at least 80 years old with acute or convalescent COVID-19.

The gene calls are TRBV3-1 (or the pseudogene TRBV3-2) and TRBJ1-2; perhaps TRBD1 as D (5 bases). The CDR3 contains 13 residues. Between the trimmed V and J ends, which lost 1 base and 7 bases, there was a span of 10 bases. Germline CDR1 is LGHDT and CDR2 is YNNKEL (reference sequence). CDR3 sequence (DNA): TGTGCCAGCAGCCAAGCTGGTCAGGGTGGCTACACCTTC. This translates into CASSQAGQGGYTF.

The rearrangement links TRBV5-1 to TRBJ2-5; 7 nucleotides line up with TRBD1. Germline values: CDR1 SGHRS, CDR2 YFSETQ. V dropped 1 base and J dropped 7; count of bases not matched to a gene: 13. The CDR3 runs to 16 residues. CDR3 nucleotide sequence: TGCGCCAGCAGCTTGTCCCGGGACAGCCGTGTTCGGACCCAGTACTTC. It yields the protein CASSLSRDSRVRTQYF. The whole variable domain, filled in from reference TRBV5-1 and TRBJ2-5, reads KAGVTQTPRYLIKTRGQQVTLSCSPISGHRSVSWYQQTPGQGLQFLFEYFSETQRNKGNFPGRFSGRQFSNSRSEMNVSTLELGDSALYLCASSLSRDSRVRTQYFGPGTRLLVL.

The rearrangement uses TRBV6-5 and TRBJ1-2, with 8 bases lining up with TRBD1. The length of the CDR3 is 15 residues. The V gene's germline CDR1 is MNHEY and CDR2 SVGAGI. Unmatched junction bases numbered 10, after V lost 6 bases and J lost 4 bases. The CDR3, as DNA: TGTGCCAGCAGGCAAAGGGACAGGTTGATCTATGGCTACACCTTC. It yields the protein CASRQRDRLIYGYTF.

This chain connects TRBV5-1 to TRBJ2-7, with 10 bases fitting TRBD2. The germline gives CDR1 SGHRS, CDR2 YFSETQ. The CDR3 sequence is 15 residues long. The ends lost 4 bases at V and 0 bases at J; junction bases unmatched: 4. The CDR3 loop reads CASSGSGGRSYEQYF. CDR3 nucleotide sequence: TGCGCCAGCAGCGGTAGCGGGGGGCGCTCCTACGAGCAGTACTTC.

This clone was counted a single time. The gene calls are TRBV19 and TRBJ1-1; 9 nucleotides match TRBD1. The CDR3 has 15 residues. Germline V gives CDR1 LNHDA, CDR2 SQIVND (reference sequence). Trimming removed 2 bases from V and 6 bases from J; junction bases left unmatched: 7. This chain's CDR3 is CASSIIGTGSPEAFF. The CDR3 DNA reads as TGTGCCAGTAGTATAATAGGGACAGGGTCCCCTGAAGCTTTCTTT.

The V call is TRBV7-9, the J call TRBJ1-2; D is possibly TRBD1 (5 bases). Trimming took off 7 bases at V and 8 bases at J, with 20 bases between the two ends. The CDR3 covers 14 residues. CDR1 SEHNR and CDR2 FQNEAQ come from the germline V gene (reference sequence). CDR3 in amino acids: CASTSMGGSGGYTF. CDR3 coding DNA: TGTGCCAGCACCTCGATGGGGGGGTCTGGAGGCTACACCTTC.

The J gene is TRBJ1-6, the V gene TRBV9, with D tentatively TRBD1 (6 bases). The V and J ends lost 3 bases and 7 bases respectively, with 14 bases between them. This CDR3 spans 15 amino acids. Germline CDR1 is SGDLS and CDR2 is YYNGEE. CDR3 amino acids: CASSAPQGPNSPLHF. In DNA form, the CDR3 reads TGTGCCAGCAGCGCACCACAGGGTCCGAATTCACCCCTCCACTTT.

The V call is TRBV18, the J call TRBJ2-5, with 7 positions matching TRBD1. This CDR3 region has 13 residues. V shed 5 bases and J 5 bases; nucleotides not matched to a gene: 5. Germline values: CDR1 KGHSH, CDR2 LQKENI. DNA of the CDR3: TGTGCCAGCTCAGGGACAGTGGGGGAGACCCAGTACTTC. This translates into CASSGTVGETQYF.

This chain links TRBV11-2 with TRBJ1-2; 7 positions agree with TRBD1. The CDR3 is 13 amino acids. Trimming at V came to 5 bases and at J to 8 bases, leaving 8 bases not matched to a gene. Per the germline V gene, CDR1 is SGHAT and CDR2 is FQNNGV. The CDR3 here is CASSADRDRGYTF. CDR3 coding DNA: TGTGCCAGCAGCGCCGACAGGGATCGGGGCTACACCTTC.

The J gene is TRBJ2-3, the V gene TRBV2; D might be TRBD2 (6 bases). The CDR3 consists of 13 residues. Germline assignment: CDR1 SNHLY and CDR2 FYNNEI. With 7 bases removed from V and 2 bases from J, the gap between germline ends came to 10 bases. The CDR3 DNA sequence: TGTGCCAGCAAGGCGGGGACCACAGATACGCAGTATTTT. Translated: CASKAGTTDTQYF.

This chain uses TRBV7-4 with TRBJ1-5; 9 bases agree with TRBD1. Per germline, CDR1 SGHVT and CDR2 SQSDAQ. This CDR3 region has 13 residues. V trimming: 10 bases; J trimming: 3 bases; junction bases outside the gene matches: 4. CDR3 DNA sequence: TGTGCCACCCGGGACAGGGACAATCAGCCCCAGCATTTT. It is translated as CATRDRDNQPQHF.

The genes are TRBV2 and TRBJ2-6; 9 nucleotides match TRBD1. Trimming removed 6 bases from V and 0 bases from J; junction bases left unmatched: 6. CDR1 SNHLY and CDR2 FYNNEI come from the germline V gene. CDR3 size: 17 residues. The chain's CDR3 is CASRGDRVYSGANVLTF. CDR3 DNA: TGTGCCAGCAGGGGGGACAGGGTATACTCTGGGGCCAACGTCCTGACTTTC.

The chain uses TRBV2 and TRBJ1-3; D not resolved. Trimming shortened V by 7 bases and J by 3 bases, and 7 bases separated the two germline ends. This CDR3 contains 12 residues. Germline V gives CDR1 SNHLY, CDR2 FYNNEI. The CDR3: CASTEGGNTIYF. Here the CDR3 DNA reads TGTGCCAGCACCGAGGGTGGAAACACCATATATTTT. Supplemented by reference TRBV2 and TRBJ1-3, the full variable domain reads EPEVTQTPSHQVTQMGQEVILRCVPISNHLYFYWYRQILGQKVEFLVSFYNNEISEKSEIFDDQFSVERPDGSNFTLKIRSTKLEDSAMYFCASTEGGNTIYFGEGSWLTVV.

This chain uses TRBV19 with TRBJ1-2; 7 positions match TRBD1. CDR3 size: 14 residues. V shed 1 base, J shed 7 bases, and the junction held 6 bases outside the gene matches. Germline CDR1 and CDR2: LNHDA and SQIVND (reference sequence). The CDR3 protein is CASSIGNRGIGYTF. DNA of the CDR3: TGTGCCAGTAGTATAGGCAACAGGGGAATTGGCTACACCTTC.

This chain joins TRBV29-1 and TRBJ1-4, with a weak D call TRBD1 (6 bases). Trimming removed 3 bases from V and 12 bases from J, with 17 bases in between. CDR1 and CDR2 from the germline V gene are SQVTM and ANQGSEA. The CDR3 is 13 amino acids. The CDR3 region has the DNA TGCAGCGTTGATTTGACAGGAGAAAAGGAACTGTTTTTT. Its protein is CSVDLTGEKELFF.

V is TRBV5-1 and J is TRBJ1-6; maybe TRBD1 (5 bases). V gave up 3 bases and J gave up 9 bases, with 10 bases separating them. The V gene's germline CDR1 is SGHRS and CDR2 YFSETQ. The CDR3 consists of 13 residues. The CDR3 region is CASSSGDVSPLHF. The CDR3 DNA reads as TGCGCCAGCAGCTCGGGGGACGTTTCACCCCTCCACTTT.

Written as DNA, the CDR3 is TGTGCCAGCAGCTACCTGACAGGGGAGACTGAAGCTTTCTTT. It codes for CASSYLTGETEAFF. The J gene is TRBJ1-1, the V gene TRBV11-2; TRBD1 aligns across 8 bases. This CDR3 is built from 14 residues. CDR1 is SGHAT and CDR2 is FQNNGV in the germline V gene. V was pared by 4 bases and J by 5 bases, with 6 bases of the junction left unmatched.

This rearrangement joins TRBV6-1 to TRBJ1-3; TRBD1 is a possible D gene (6 bases). The germline V gene encodes CDR1 MNHNS and CDR2 SASEGT. The germline V and J ends were trimmed by 4 bases and 0 bases, with 13 bases remaining between them. The CDR3 contains 16 residues. CDR3 coding DNA: TGTGCCAGCAGTGGCGGCGGACAGTTCTCTGGAAACACCATATATTTT. It translates to CASSGGGQFSGNTIYF.

This clone has just a few counts. The rearrangement joins TRBV3-1 (or the pseudogene TRBV3-2) to TRBJ1-1; D is uncertain. V shed 0 bases and J shed 8 bases, with 13 bases lying between them. CDR3 length: 14 amino acids. Germline loops: CDR1 LGHDT, CDR2 YNNKEL (reference sequence). The CDR3 region is CASSQDRTRAEAFF. The CDR3 DNA reads TGTGCCAGCAGCCAAGATCGAACGAGGGCCGAAGCTTTCTTT.

The chain carries TRBV28 and TRBJ1-2, with TRBD1 identical over 7 bases. The CDR3 contains 13 residues. The J segment lost 7 bases and the V segment lost 5 bases, leaving 7 bases of the junction unmatched. Germline CDR1 reads MDHEN; CDR2 reads SYDVKM. The CDR3 coding sequence is TGTGCCAGCAGTGACAGGGTTCACGGTGGCTACACCTTC. Translating it yields CASSDRVHGGYTF.

This rearrangement joins TRBV9 to TRBJ2-1; the D gene is possibly TRBD1 (6 bases). This CDR3 has 15 amino acids. The V gene lost 3 bases and the J gene lost 0 bases, with 10 bases spanning the gap. Germline lookup yields CDR1 SGDLS and CDR2 YYNGEE. The CDR3 loop is CASSATGSSYNEQFF. The CDR3 nucleotides are TGTGCCAGCAGCGCTACAGGGAGCTCCTACAATGAGCAGTTCTTC.

This chain links TRBV14 with TRBJ1-1; the D gene is possibly TRBD1 (6 bases). The CDR3 contains 14 residues. The germline V gene has CDR1 SGHDN and CDR2 FVKESK. V lost 3 bases, J lost 4 bases, and 12 bases lay in between. The CDR3 nucleotides read TGTGCCAGCAGCCATAAGGGGGTCGGCACTGAAGCTTTCTTT. Its protein product is CASSHKGVGTEAFF.

This chain links TRBV3-1 (or the pseudogene TRBV3-2) with TRBJ1-2, with 8 bases that match TRBD1. The V gene's germline CDR1 is LGHDT and CDR2 YNNKEL (reference sequence). The CDR3 loop spans 16 amino acids. V shed 1 base, J shed 5 bases, and the junction held 9 bases outside the gene matches. CDR3 sequence (DNA): TGTGCCAGCAGCCAAGGATATTCAGGGGGCGAGTATGGCTACACCTTC. It is translated as CASSQGYSGGEYGYTF.

V usage is TRBV5-1 and J usage is TRBJ2-5, with 7 bases that match TRBD2. Germline trimming cut 2 bases from V and 5 bases from J; bases unmatched to any gene: 9. Germline V lookup: CDR1 SGHRS, CDR2 YFSETQ. The CDR3 extends over 15 amino acids. The chain's CDR3 is CASSLTGPGGETQYF. In DNA, the CDR3 is TGCGCCAGCAGCTTAACAGGTCCCGGGGGGGAGACCCAGTACTTC.

This chain uses TRBV21-1 with TRBJ2-7; TRBD1, the table's D call, lacks a check against the DNA. TRBV21-1 counts as a pseudogene. The CDR3 extends over 14 amino acids. The CDR3 nucleotides are TGTGCCAGAACCAACCGTAGGGGTGGCTACGAGCAGTACGTC. It encodes CARTNRRGGYEQYV.

This clone was found once. This chain connects TRBV7-3 to TRBJ2-7, with D possibly matching TRBD1 (6 bases). Germline CDR1 reads SGHTA; CDR2 reads FQGTGA. This CDR3 is built from 14 residues. Trimming removed 0 bases at V and 1 base at J, with 7 bases between. The DNA for the CDR3 is TGTGCCAGCAGCTTAACGGGACAATCCTACGAGCAGTACTTC. Translation gives CASSLTGQSYEQYF.

This rearrangement joins TRBV11-1 to TRBJ1-2; 8 nucleotides align to TRBD1. Germline V gives CDR1 SGHAT, CDR2 FQDESV (reference sequence). V shed 2 bases, J shed 2 bases, and the junction held 4 bases outside the gene matches. The CDR3 is 15 amino acids. The CDR3 bases are TGTGCCAGCAGCTTACAGGGGGCGCGAAACTATGGCTACACCTTC. This gives the protein CASSLQGARNYGYTF.